A selection of T cell receptor beta chains follows, all from one sample in a study of T-cell reconstitution after alpha-beta-depleted transplantation in children. TCRdb independently ran MiXCR on the PCR reads; one entry per CDR3 protein. Here the sample spans hundreds of thousands of distinct CDR3 sequences, about 10% being singletons. The sample in question was PBMCs from the stem cell graft donor, obtained from the stem cell graft. These receptors all come from a human donor who donated a stem cell graft to a child with acute myeloid leukemia. The CDR3 runs from the conserved cysteine through the conserved F or W. Fields, in order: D gene, V gene, CDR3 length, clone size, J gene, CDR3 DNA, CDR3 protein. The D gene is left open where the match is weak. Expanded clones are given a class, and other clones once, few, many or no size at all.

>NA|TRBV20-1|15|few|TRBJ1-5
TGCAGTGCTAGAGAAGGTTCGGCTCAAGGAGAGCCCCAGCATTTT
CSAREGSAQGEPQHF
>TRBD2|TRBV7-2|16|few|TRBJ2-7
TGTGCCAGCAGCCGGGGACTAGCGATAAGCTCCTACGAGCAGTACTTC
CASSRGLAISSYEQYF
>NA|TRBV6-2/TRBV6-3|15|many|TRBJ2-4
TGTGCCAGCAGGAAGACTAGTAATCCCGAAAACATTCAGTACTTC
CASRKTSNPENIQYF
>NA|TRBV12-3/TRBV12-4|11|NA|TRBJ1-3
TGTGCCAGCAGTCCTAGGGACACCATATATTTT
CASSPRDTIYF
>NA|TRBV2|13|many|TRBJ1-1
TGTGCCAGCAGCCGACAGTTCAACACTGAAGCTTTCTTT
CASSRQFNTEAFF
>NA|TRBV12-3/TRBV12-4|14|many|TRBJ1-4
TGTGCCAGCAGTGAGGGTTGGCCTAATGAAAAACTGTTTTTT
CASSEGWPNEKLFF
>NA|TRBV29-1|13|NA|TRBJ2-5
TGCAGCGTCATGAGAGGAGGGATGGAGACCCAGTACTTC
CSVMRGGMETQYF
>TRBD1|TRBV15|18|few|TRBJ2-3
TGTGCCACCAGCAGGGGACAGCCGCGAACCTATAGCACAGATACGCAGTATTTT
CATSRGQPRTYSTDTQYF
>TRBD1|TRBV5-1|14|few|TRBJ2-7
TGCGCCAGCAGCTTGGAGGGACAGAAATACGAGCAGTACTTC
CASSLEGQKYEQYF
>NA|TRBV5-6|13|NA|TRBJ2-3
TGTGCCAGCAGCTTAAAAGCTACAGATACGCAGTATTTT
CASSLKATDTQYF
>NA|TRBV7-9|14|few|TRBJ1-5
TGTGCCAGCAGCTTGACCTCAGGCAATCAGCCCCAGCATTTT
CASSLTSGNQPQHF
>TRBD1|TRBV6-2/TRBV6-3|16|many|TRBJ1-5
TGTGCCAGCAGTACTAAGACAGGGGTTGTCCATCAGCCCCAGCATTTT
CASSTKTGVVHQPQHF
>NA|TRBV6-6|13|many|TRBJ1-1
TGTGCCAGCAGGGCGTACAGTAACACTGAAGCTTTCTTT
CASRAYSNTEAFF
>NA|TRBV24-1|14|many|TRBJ2-1
TGTGCCACCAGTGAGTCCCCAGGGTTTAATGAGCAGTTCTTC
CATSESPGFNEQFF
>NA|TRBV6-5|14|NA|TRBJ2-7
TGTGCCAGCAGGTACAGGCAGGGCTCCTACGAGCAGTACTTC
CASRYRQGSYEQYF
>NA|TRBV20-1|13|NA|TRBJ2-7
TGCAGTGCGGTCACGTGGAGCGGGTACGAGCAGTACTTC
CSAVTWSGYEQYF
>TRBD2|TRBV29-1|14|many|TRBJ2-5
TGCAGCGTTGATTCGGGACTAGCGGGAGTTACCCAGTACTTC
CSVDSGLAGVTQYF
>NA|TRBV29-1|12|few|TRBJ2-7
TGCAGCGTTGGACAGGTAACCTACGAGCAGTACTTC
CSVGQVTYEQYF
>NA|TRBV4-2|16|NA|TRBJ1-3
TGTGCCAGCAGCCAGTCAGGGACTTCCTCTGGAAACACCATATATTTT
CASSQSGTSSGNTIYF
>NA|TRBV27|12|NA|TRBJ1-4
TGTGCCAGCAGTTCTGGCTTCGAAAAACTGTTTTTT
CASSSGFEKLFF
>NA|TRBV3-1|13|few|TRBJ2-7
TGTGCCAGCAGCCAAGATAGCTCCTACGAGCAGTACTTC
CASSQDSSYEQYF
>NA|TRBV15|14|many|TRBJ2-5
TGTGCCACCAGCAGAGTGGCGGCCCGGGAGACCCAGTACTTC
CATSRVAARETQYF
>TRBD2|TRBV15|16|once|TRBJ2-5
TGTGCCACCAGCAGAGATGGACTAACGAGCGGGAGGCCCAAGTACTTC
CATSRDGLTSGRPKYF
>NA|TRBV29-1|11|many|TRBJ1-1
TGCAGCTTAACGGGTGGCACTGAAGCTTTCTTT
CSLTGGTEAFF
>NA|TRBV5-6|15|NA|TRBJ1-6
TGTGCCAGCAGCTTGGAACGCAGGGTTAATTCACCCCTCCACTTT
CASSLERRVNSPLHF
>NA|TRBV6-1|14|many|TRBJ1-1
TGTGCCAGCACCACCGGGGAGGGGAAGACTGAAGCTTTCTTT
CASTTGEGKTEAFF
>TRBD2|TRBV20-1|15|many|TRBJ2-3
TGCAGTGCTAGGTCCCCTAGCGGGAGTAAAGATACGCAGTATTTT
CSARSPSGSKDTQYF
>TRBD2|TRBV20-1|17|few|TRBJ2-3
TGCAGTGCTAGAGATCCGATAGCGGGCGCCCACACAGATACGCAGTATTTT
CSARDPIAGAHTDTQYF
>NA|TRBV25-1|14|few|TRBJ2-3
TGTGCCAGCAGTGAATCCGTACTAGGGGATACGCAGTATTTT
CASSESVLGDTQYF
>NA|TRBV29-1|15|NA|TRBJ2-3
TGCAGCGTTGCTGATCGGGGGGCTAGCACAGATACGCAGTATTTT
CSVADRGASTDTQYF
>TRBD1|TRBV29-1|12|few|TRBJ2-7
TGCAGCGTTGAGACAGGGTCCTACGAGCAGTACTTC
CSVETGSYEQYF
>TRBD1|TRBV12-3/TRBV12-4|14|NA|TRBJ1-2
TGTGCCAGCAGCGGGACAGGGCGCGACTATGGCTACACCTTC
CASSGTGRDYGYTF
>NA|TRBV5-6|13|many|TRBJ2-1
TGTGCCAGCAGCTTTGCGGGGTACAATGAGCAGTTCTTC
CASSFAGYNEQFF
>TRBD1|TRBV7-2|14|many|TRBJ2-5
TGTGCCAGCACCGTGGGACAGGGGTGGGAGACCCAGTACTTC
CASTVGQGWETQYF
>TRBD2|TRBV25-1|14|NA|TRBJ2-5
TGTGCCAGCAGTGGCCGGGACTATTTGGAGACCCAGTACTTC
CASSGRDYLETQYF
>NA|TRBV7-9|13|NA|TRBJ2-1
TGTGCCAGCAGCTTAAATGTTGGGGATGAGCAGTTCTTC
CASSLNVGDEQFF
>NA|TRBV7-2|12|many|TRBJ2-1
TGTGCCAGCAGCTCGACCTTAATTGGGCAGTTCTTC
CASSSTLIGQFF
>TRBD2|TRBV5-1|15|few|TRBJ2-1
TGCGCCAGCAGCTTGGGACTAGCGGGAGTCGATGAGCAGTTCTTC
CASSLGLAGVDEQFF
>NA|TRBV6-5|16|many|TRBJ2-3
TGTGCCAGCAGTTATGGACGGAGCGTGAGCACAGATACGCAGTATTTT
CASSYGRSVSTDTQYF
>NA|TRBV11-1|13|few|TRBJ2-1
TGTGCCAGCAGCCTTCCGGGACGCACGATGCAGTTCTTC
CASSLPGRTMQFF
>TRBD1|TRBV24-1|14|NA|TRBJ2-3
TGTGCCACCAGTGATTTTGCAGGGGGCGCGGGGCAGTATTTT
CATSDFAGGAGQYF
>NA|TRBV5-1|16|NA|TRBJ2-2
TGCGCCAGCAGCTTGGAGTCAGGGGTTAACACCGGGGAGCTGTTTTTT
CASSLESGVNTGELFF
>TRBD1|TRBV19|16|NA|TRBJ1-2
TGTGCCAGTAGTACTCAACGGACAGGAGCTAACTATGGCTACACCTTC
CASSTQRTGANYGYTF
>TRBD1|TRBV29-1|15|few|TRBJ1-2
TGCAGCGTTGAAGGGACAGGGGTTGGAGTTAAGGGCTACACCTTC
CSVEGTGVGVKGYTF